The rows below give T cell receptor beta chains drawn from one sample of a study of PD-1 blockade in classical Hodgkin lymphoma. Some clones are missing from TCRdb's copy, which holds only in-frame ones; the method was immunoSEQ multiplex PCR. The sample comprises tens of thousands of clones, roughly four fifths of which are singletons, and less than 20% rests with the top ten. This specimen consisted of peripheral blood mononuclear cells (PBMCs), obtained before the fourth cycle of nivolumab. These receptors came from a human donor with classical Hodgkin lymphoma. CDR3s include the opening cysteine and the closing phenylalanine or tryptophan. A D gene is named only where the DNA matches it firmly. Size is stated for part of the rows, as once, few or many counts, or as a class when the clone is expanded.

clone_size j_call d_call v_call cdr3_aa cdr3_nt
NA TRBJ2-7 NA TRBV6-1 CASRVRMDSEQYF TGTGCCAGCAGGGTGAGGATGGACAGCGAGCAGTACTTC
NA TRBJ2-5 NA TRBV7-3 CASSLLGATQETQYF TGTGCCAGCAGCTTATTAGGGGCAACTCAAGAGACCCAGTACTTC
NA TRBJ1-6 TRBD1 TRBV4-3 CASSPATPGTGVNSPLHF TGCGCCAGCAGCCCGGCCACTCCCGGGACAGGGGTCAATTCACCCCTCCACTTT
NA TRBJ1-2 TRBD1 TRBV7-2 CASSSSTGTGVGYTF TGTGCCAGCAGCTCGTCAACCGGGACAGGGGTTGGCTACACCTTC
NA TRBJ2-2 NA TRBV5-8 CASSLEGLSYLQTGELFF TGTGCCAGCAGCTTGGAGGGCCTTTCCTACTTACAGACCGGGGAGCTGTTTTTT
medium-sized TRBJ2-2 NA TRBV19 CASCLDTGELFF TGTGCCAGTTGTCTGGACACCGGGGAGCTGTTTTTT
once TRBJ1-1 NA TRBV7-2 CASSLGGGNTEAFF TGTGCCAGCAGCTTAGGCGGCGGGAACACTGAAGCTTTCTTT
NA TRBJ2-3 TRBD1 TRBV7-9 CASSLGTGGDTQYF TGTGCCAGCAGCTTAGGGACAGGGGGGGATACGCAGTATTTT
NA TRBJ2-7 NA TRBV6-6 CASNPGLSYEQYF TGTGCCAGCAACCCGGGACTCTCCTACGAGCAGTACTTC
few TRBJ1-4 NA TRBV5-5 CASSFSSGKNEKLFF TGTGCCAGCAGCTTTAGCTCCGGGAAGAATGAAAAACTGTTTTTT
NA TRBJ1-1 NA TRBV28 CASRLNTDNTEAFF TGTGCCAGCAGATTAAACACAGATAACACTGAAGCTTTCTTT
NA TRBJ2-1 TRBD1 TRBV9 CASSAGTAPYNEQFF TGTGCCAGCAGCGCAGGGACAGCCCCCTACAATGAGCAGTTCTTC
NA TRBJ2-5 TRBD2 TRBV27 CASSSSASGEETQYF TGTGCCAGCAGTTCCAGCGCTAGCGGGGAAGAGACCCAGTACTTC
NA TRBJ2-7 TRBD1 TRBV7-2 CASSWDRPYYEQYF TGTGCCAGCAGCTGGGACAGGCCCTACTACGAGCAGTACTTC
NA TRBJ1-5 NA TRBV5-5 CASSFSRGWGPQHF TGTGCCAGCAGCTTTTCGAGGGGCTGGGGGCCCCAGCATTTT
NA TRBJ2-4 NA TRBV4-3 CASSQDPKGGGANIQYF TGCGCCAGCAGCCAAGACCCAAAAGGGGGGGGCGCAAACATTCAGTACTTC
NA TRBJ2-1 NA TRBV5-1 CASSLGQDPNEQFF TGCGCCAGCAGCTTGGGGCAGGACCCCAATGAGCAGTTCTTC
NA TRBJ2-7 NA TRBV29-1 CSVGKSVYEQYF TGCAGCGTTGGCAAAAGCGTGTACGAGCAGTACTTC
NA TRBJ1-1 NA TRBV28 CASSLGGRATEAFF TGTGCCAGCAGTTTAGGGGGCCGGGCCACTGAAGCTTTCTTT
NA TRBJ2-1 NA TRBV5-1 CASKGGGGNNEQFF TGCGCCAGCAAAGGAGGAGGGGGCAACAATGAGCAGTTCTTC
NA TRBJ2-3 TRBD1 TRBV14 CASSQSTGSSTQYF TGTGCCAGCAGCCAGTCGACAGGGTCGAGTACGCAGTATTTT
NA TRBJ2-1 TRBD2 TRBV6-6 CASSKGLVVVDEQFF TGTGCCAGCAGCAAGGGACTAGTAGTGGTCGATGAGCAGTTCTTC
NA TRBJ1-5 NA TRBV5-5 CASSSVGNQPQHF TGTGCCAGCAGCTCCGTGGGCAATCAGCCCCAGCATTTT
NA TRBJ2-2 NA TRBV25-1 CASSEPGSRRTGELFF TGTGCCAGCAGTGAGCCCGGATCCCGCCGGACCGGGGAGCTGTTTTTT
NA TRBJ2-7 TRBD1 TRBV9 CASLPHRGQNEQYF TGTGCCAGCCTACCCCACAGGGGGCAAAACGAGCAGTACTTC
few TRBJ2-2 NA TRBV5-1 CASTLMGGLAGELFF TGCGCCAGCACCCTGATGGGGGGTCTCGCCGGGGAGCTGTTTTTT
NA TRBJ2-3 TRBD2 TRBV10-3 CAISESRAGGPGTQYF TGTGCCATCAGTGAGTCTCGGGCGGGGGGGCCAGGTACGCAGTATTTT
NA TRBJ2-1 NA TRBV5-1 CASSLSFSYNEQFF TGCGCCAGCAGCCTCTCCTTCTCCTACAATGAGCAGTTCTTC
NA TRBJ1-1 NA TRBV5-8 CASSQERTTGSSEAFF TGTGCCAGCAGCCAGGAACGCACCACAGGGAGCAGTGAAGCTTTCTTT
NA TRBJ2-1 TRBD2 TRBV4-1 CASSQELVTSGVNEQFF TGCGCCAGCAGCCAAGAGTTGGTGACTAGCGGGGTTAATGAGCAGTTCTTC
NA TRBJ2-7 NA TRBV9 CASSTHWAPYEQYF TGTGCCAGCAGCACACACTGGGCCCCCTACGAGCAGTACTTC
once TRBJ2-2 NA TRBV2 CASTLTGLTGELFF TGTGCCAGCACCTTAACGGGACTCACCGGGGAGCTGTTTTTT
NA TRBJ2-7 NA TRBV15 CATSLTPTYEQYF TGTGCCACCAGCTTGACTCCTACCTACGAGCAGTACTTC
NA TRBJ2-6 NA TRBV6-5 CARRGAFSGANVLTF TGTGCCCGCAGGGGGGCTTTCTCTGGGGCCAACGTCCTGACTTTC
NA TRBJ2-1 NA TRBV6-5 CASTLDRNSYNEQFF TGTGCCAGCACCTTGGACCGAAACAGTTACAATGAGCAGTTCTTC
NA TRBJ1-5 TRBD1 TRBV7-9 CASSLDRGPGPQHF TGTGCCAGCAGCTTAGACAGGGGGCCTGGGCCCCAGCATTTT
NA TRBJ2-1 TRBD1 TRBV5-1 CASSPGTGKDNEQFF TGCGCCAGCAGCCCGGGGACAGGCAAGGACAATGAGCAGTTCTTC